Below are 3 T cell receptor beta chains sequenced from a single sample in a study of CXCR3-negative and CXCR3-positive naive CD8 T cells. Broader study findings: TRB CDR3s were more hydrophobic in CXCR3-positive than in CXCR3-negative naive cells.

Their antigen targets remain unknown. Each TRB cDNA library was prepared by 5' RACE (with UMI labels). TCRdb derives one entry per CDR3 protein from the 5' RACE reads, leaving out DNA. The sample has around 160,000 distinct CDR3 sequences. Sequencing used naive CXCR3+ CD8+ T cells from blood. As to subset: CD45RO-CCR7+CD27+CD95- naive CD8+ T cells expressing CXCR3 (TNR3+). The receptor set was obtained from a human donor in good health. Some clones in this sample may be carry-over from other donors' samples.

The gene calls are TRBV12-3 or TRBV12-4 and TRBJ2-3. CDR3 length: 14 amino acids. CDR3: CASSPWAADYTQYF.

The chain is built from TRBV4-3 and TRBJ2-6. Germline V gene data show CDR1 as LGHNA and CDR2 as YSLEER. This CDR3 comprises 16 residues. The CDR3 region is CASSQGYLSGANVLTF.

The J gene is TRBJ1-2, the V gene TRBV4-1. The CDR3 totals 17 residues. The V gene's germline CDR1 is MGHRA and CDR2 YSYEKL. CDR3 in amino acids: CASSQDPFGRTNYGYTF.